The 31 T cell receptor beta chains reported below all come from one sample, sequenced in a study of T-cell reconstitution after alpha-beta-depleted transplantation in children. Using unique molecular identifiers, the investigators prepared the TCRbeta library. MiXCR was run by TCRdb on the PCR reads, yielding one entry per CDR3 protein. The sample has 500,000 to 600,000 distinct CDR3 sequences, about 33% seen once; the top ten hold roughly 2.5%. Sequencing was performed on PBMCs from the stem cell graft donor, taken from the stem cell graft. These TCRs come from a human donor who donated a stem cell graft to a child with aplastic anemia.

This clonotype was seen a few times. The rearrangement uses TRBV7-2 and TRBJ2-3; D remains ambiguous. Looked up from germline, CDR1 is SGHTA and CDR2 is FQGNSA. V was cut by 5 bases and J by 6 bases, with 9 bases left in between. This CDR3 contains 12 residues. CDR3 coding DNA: TGTGCCAGCAGCGTACCGGTGGATACGCAGTATTTT. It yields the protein CASSVPVDTQYF.

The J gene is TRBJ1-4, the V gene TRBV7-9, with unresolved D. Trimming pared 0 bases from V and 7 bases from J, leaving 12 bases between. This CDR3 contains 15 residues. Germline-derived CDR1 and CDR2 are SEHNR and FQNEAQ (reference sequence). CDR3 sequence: CASSLAGKDREKLFF. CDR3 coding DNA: TGTGCCAGCAGCTTAGCCGGGAAGGATCGTGAAAAACTGTTTTTT.

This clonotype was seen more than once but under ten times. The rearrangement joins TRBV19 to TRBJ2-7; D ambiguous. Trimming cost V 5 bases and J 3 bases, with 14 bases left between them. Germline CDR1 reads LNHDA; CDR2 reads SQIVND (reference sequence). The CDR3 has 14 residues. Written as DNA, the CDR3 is TGTGCCAGTAGTCCCATCCCGGTCGGCTACGAGCAGTACTTC. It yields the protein CASSPIPVGYEQYF.

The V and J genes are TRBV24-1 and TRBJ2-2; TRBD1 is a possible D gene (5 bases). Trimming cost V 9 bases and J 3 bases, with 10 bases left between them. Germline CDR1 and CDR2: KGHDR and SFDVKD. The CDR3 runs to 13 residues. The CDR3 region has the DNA TGTGCCACCGGGGCACCTTACACCGGGGAGCTGTTTTTT. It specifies CATGAPYTGELFF.

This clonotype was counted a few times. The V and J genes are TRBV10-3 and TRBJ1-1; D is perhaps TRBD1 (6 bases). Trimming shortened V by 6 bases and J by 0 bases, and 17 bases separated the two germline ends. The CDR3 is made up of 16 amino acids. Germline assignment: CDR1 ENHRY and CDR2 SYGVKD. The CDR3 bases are TGTGCCATCAGCCCCTTTCCCGGGACACTGAACACTGAAGCTTTCTTT. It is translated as CAISPFPGTLNTEAFF.

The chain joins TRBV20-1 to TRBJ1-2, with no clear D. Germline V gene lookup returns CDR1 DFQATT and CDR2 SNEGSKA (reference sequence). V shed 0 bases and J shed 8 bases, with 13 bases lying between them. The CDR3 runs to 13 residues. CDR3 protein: CSARDGVREGYTF. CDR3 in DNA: TGCAGTGCTAGAGATGGGGTACGGGAGGGCTACACCTTC.

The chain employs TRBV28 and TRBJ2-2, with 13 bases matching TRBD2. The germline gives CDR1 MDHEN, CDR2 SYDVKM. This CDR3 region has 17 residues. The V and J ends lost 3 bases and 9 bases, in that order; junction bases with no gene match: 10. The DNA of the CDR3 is TGTGCCAGCAGTTTCTCGAGGACTAGCGGGAGACTCCGGGAGCTGTTTTTT. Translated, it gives CASSFSRTSGRLRELFF.

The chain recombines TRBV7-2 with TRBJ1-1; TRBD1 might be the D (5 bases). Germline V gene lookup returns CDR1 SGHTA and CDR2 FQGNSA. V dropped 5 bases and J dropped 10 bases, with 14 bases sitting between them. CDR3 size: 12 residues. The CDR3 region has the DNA TGTGCCAGCAGCCCCACCGGGGGGGTAGCTTTCTTT. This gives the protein CASSPTGGVAFF. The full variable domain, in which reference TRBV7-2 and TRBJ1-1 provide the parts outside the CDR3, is GAGVSQSPSNKVTEKGKDVELRCDPISGHTALYWYRQSLGQGLEFLIYFQGNSAPDKSGLPSDRFSAERTGGSVSTLTIQRTQQEDSAVYLCASSPTGGVAFFGQGTRLTVV.

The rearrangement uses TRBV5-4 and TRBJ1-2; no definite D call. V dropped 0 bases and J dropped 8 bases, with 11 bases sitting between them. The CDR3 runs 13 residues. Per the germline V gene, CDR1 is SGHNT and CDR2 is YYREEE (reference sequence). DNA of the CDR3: TGTGCCAGCAGCTTGGGGGCAGCGCAAGGCTACACCTTC. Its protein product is CASSLGAAQGYTF.

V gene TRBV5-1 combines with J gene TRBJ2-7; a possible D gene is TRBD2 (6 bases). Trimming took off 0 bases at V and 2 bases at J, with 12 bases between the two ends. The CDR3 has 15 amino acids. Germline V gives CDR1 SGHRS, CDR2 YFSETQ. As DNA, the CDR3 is TGCGCCAGCAGCTTGGAGGTAGCGGAGACCTACGAGCAGTACTTC. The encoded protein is CASSLEVAETYEQYF.

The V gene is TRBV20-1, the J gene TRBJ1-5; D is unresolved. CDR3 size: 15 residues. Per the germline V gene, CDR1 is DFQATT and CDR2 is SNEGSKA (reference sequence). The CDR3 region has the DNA TGCAACCTGGACGACGCCTACTATAGCAATCAGCCCCAGCATTTT. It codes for CNLDDAYYSNQPQHF.

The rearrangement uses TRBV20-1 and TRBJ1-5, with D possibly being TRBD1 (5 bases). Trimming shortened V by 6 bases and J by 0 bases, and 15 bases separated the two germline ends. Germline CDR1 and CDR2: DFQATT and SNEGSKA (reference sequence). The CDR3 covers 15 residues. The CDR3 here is CSATIRDNSNQPQHF. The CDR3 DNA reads TGCAGTGCAACCATCAGGGATAATAGCAATCAGCCCCAGCATTTT.

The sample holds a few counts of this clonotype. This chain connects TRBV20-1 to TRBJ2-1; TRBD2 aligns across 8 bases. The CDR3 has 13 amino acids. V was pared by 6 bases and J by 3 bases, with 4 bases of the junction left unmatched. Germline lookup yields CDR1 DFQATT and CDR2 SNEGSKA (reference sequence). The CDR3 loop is CSAESGSYNEQFF. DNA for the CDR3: TGCAGTGCCGAAAGCGGGAGCTACAATGAGCAGTTCTTC.

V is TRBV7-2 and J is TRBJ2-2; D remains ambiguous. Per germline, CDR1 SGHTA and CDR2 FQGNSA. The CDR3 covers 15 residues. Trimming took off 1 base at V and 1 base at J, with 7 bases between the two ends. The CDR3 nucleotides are TGTGCCAGCAGCTTAGTTCTGGAGAACACCGGGGAGCTGTTTTTT. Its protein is CASSLVLENTGELFF. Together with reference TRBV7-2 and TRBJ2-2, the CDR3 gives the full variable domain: GAGVSQSPSNKVTEKGKDVELRCDPISGHTALYWYRQSLGQGLEFLIYFQGNSAPDKSGLPSDRFSAERTGGSVSTLTIQRTQQEDSAVYLCASSLVLENTGELFFGEGSRLTVL.

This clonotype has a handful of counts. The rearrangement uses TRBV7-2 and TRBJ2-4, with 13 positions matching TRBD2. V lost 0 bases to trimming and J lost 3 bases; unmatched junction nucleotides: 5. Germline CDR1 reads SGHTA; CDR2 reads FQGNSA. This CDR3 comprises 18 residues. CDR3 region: CASSLARTSGSNKNIQYF. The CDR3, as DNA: TGTGCCAGCAGCTTAGCGAGGACTAGCGGGAGTAACAAAAACATTCAGTACTTC.

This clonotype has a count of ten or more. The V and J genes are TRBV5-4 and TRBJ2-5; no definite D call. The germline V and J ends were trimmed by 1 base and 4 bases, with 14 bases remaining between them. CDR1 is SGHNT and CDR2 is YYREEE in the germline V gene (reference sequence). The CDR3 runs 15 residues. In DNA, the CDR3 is TGTGCCAGCAGCTTGCCATCTCTGGGAAGAGAGACCCAGTACTTC. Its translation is CASSLPSLGRETQYF. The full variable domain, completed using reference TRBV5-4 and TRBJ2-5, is ETGVTQSPTHLIKTRGQQVTLRCSSQSGHNTVSWYQQALGQGPQFIFQYYREEENGRGNFPPRFSGLQFPNYSSELNVNALELDDSALYLCASSLPSLGRETQYFGPGTRLLVL.

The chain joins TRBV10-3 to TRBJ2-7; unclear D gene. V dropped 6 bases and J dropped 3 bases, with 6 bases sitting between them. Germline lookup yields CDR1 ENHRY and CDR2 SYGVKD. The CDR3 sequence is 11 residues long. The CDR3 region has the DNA TGTGCCATCAGGGACGGCTACGAGCAGTACGTC. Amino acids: CAIRDGYEQYV.

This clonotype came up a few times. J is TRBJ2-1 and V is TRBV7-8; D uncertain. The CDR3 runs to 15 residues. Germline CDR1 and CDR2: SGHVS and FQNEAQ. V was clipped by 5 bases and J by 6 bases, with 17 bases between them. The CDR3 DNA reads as TGTGCCAGCAGCCCCAATTACGCGGTTCTCAATGAGCAGTTCTTC. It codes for CASSPNYAVLNEQFF.

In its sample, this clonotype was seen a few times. CDR3 sequence: CASGGTGVLYGYTF. CDR3 DNA sequence: TGTGCCAGCGGAGGGACAGGGGTTCTCTATGGCTACACCTTC. The J gene is TRBJ1-2, the V gene TRBV12-3 or TRBV12-4, with 10 bases identical to TRBD1. J was trimmed by 4 bases and V by 8 bases; bases with no gene match: 7. CDR3 length: 14 residues.

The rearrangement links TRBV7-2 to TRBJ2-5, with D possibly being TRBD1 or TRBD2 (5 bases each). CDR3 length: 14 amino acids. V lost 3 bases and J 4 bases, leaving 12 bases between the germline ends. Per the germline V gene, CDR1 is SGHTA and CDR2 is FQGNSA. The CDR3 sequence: CASSFAGTGETQYF. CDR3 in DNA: TGTGCCAGCAGCTTCGCCGGGACGGGAGAGACCCAGTACTTC.

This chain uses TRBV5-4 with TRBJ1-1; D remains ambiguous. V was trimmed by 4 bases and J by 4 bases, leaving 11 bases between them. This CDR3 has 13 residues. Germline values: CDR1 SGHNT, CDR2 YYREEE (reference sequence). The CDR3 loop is CASSTVKATEAFF. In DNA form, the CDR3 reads TGTGCCAGCAGCACCGTAAAGGCCACTGAAGCTTTCTTT.

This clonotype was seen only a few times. The DNA of the CDR3 is TGTGCCAGCAGCTCCCATGGGGGGGCTGAGGCCGGGGAGCTGTTTTTT. It encodes CASSSHGGAEAGELFF. J is TRBJ2-2 and V is TRBV5-4; D may be TRBD2 (7 bases). The V end was cut by 3 bases, the J end by 6 bases, with 18 bases between. This CDR3 contains 16 residues. The germline CDR1 and CDR2 sequences are SGHNT and YYREEE (reference sequence).

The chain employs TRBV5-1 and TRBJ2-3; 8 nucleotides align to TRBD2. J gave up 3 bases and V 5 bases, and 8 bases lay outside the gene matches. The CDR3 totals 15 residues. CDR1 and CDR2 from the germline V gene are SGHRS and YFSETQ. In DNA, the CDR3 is TGCGCCAGCAGTTGGCAAGCGGGAGATACAGATACGCAGTATTTT. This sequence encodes CASSWQAGDTDTQYF.

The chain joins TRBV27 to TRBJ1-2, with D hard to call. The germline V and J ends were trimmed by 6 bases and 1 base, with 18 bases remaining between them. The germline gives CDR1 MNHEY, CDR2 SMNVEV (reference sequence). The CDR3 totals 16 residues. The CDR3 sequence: CASSPGNLQLNYGYTF. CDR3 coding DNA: TGTGCCAGCAGCCCTGGGAATTTACAGCTTAACTATGGCTACACCTTC.

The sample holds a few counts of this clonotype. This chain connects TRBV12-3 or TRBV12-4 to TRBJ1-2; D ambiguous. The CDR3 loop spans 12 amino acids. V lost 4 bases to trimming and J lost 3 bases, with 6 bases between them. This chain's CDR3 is CASSWTDYGYTF. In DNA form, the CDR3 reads TGTGCCAGCAGTTGGACGGACTATGGCTACACCTTC.

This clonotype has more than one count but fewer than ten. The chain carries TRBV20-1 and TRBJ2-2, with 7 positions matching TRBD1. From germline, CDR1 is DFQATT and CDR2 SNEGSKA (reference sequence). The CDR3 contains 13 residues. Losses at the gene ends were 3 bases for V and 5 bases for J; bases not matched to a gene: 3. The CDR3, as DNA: TGCAGTGCTAGGATACAGGGGACCGGGGAGCTGTTTTTT. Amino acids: CSARIQGTGELFF.

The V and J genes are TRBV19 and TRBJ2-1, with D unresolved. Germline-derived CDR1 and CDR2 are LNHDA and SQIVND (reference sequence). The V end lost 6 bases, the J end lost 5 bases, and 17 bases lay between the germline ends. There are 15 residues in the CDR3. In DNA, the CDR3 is TGTGCCAGTAGCGGCCCAAGCCTACGGCACAATGAGCAGTTCTTC. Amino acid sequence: CASSGPSLRHNEQFF. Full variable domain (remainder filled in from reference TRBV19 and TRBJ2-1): DGGITQSPKYLFRKEGQNVTLSCEQNLNHDAMYWYRQDPGQGLRLIYYSQIVNDFQKGDIAEGYSVSREKKESFPLTVTSAQKNPTAFYLCASSGPSLRHNEQFFGPGTRLTVL.

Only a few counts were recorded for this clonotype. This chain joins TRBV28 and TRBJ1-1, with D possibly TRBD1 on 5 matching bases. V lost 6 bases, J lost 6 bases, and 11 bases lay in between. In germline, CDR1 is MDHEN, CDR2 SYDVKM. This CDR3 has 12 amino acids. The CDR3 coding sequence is TGTGCCAGCAGAGGGACCAACCCTGAAGCTTTCTTT. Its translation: CASRGTNPEAFF. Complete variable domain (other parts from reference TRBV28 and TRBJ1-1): DVKVTQSSRYLVKRTGEKVFLECVQDMDHENMFWYRQDPGLGLRLIYFSYDVKMKEKGDIPEGYSVSREKKERFSLILESASTNQTSMYLCASRGTNPEAFFGQGTRLTVV.

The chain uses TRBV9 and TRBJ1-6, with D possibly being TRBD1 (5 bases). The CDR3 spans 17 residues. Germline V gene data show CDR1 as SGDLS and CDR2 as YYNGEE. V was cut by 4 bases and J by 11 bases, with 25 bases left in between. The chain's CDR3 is CASSLHPSRDLSTPLHF. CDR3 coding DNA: TGTGCCAGCAGCTTACACCCTTCGAGGGACTTGTCCACACCCCTCCACTTT.

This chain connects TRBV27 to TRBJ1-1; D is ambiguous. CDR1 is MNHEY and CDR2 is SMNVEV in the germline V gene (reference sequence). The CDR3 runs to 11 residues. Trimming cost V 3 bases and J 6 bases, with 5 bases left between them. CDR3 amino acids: CASSFGAEAFF. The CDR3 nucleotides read TGTGCCAGCAGTTTTGGGGCTGAAGCTTTCTTT.

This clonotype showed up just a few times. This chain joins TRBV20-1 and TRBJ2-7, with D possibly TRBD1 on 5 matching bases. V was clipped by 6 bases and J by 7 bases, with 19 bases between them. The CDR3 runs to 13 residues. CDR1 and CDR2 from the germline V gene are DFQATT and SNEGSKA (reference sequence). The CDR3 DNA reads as TGCAGTGCCCTAACCGACAGCCGACGGGAGCAGTACGTC. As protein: CSALTDSRREQYV.